Shown below are 10 T cell receptor beta chains from a single sample sequenced in a study of CD8+ T cells in alopecia areata. The authors extracted RNA and reverse transcribed it into cDNA as the sequencing template. Sequencing was performed with immunoSEQ multiplex PCR; in TCRdb, only in-frame clones are kept and a portion is missing. The sample records over 150,000 clones, about 60% being singletons. Treatment noted: oral pan-JAK inhibitor, 5-10 mg twice daily. The sample was CD4+ T cells sorted from blood, taken at week 24, from a patient treated with tofacitinib. The source of these receptors is a human donor with alopecia areata.

The table lists this clone with a few counts. The V gene is TRBV7-3, the J gene TRBJ1-1; perhaps TRBD1 as D (6 bases). Germline V gene sequence: CDR1 SGHTA, CDR2 FQGTGA. This CDR3 comprises 14 residues. V was clipped by 0 bases and J by 1 base, with 6 bases between them. CDR3 sequence reads: CASSLTDRNTEAFF. The CDR3 DNA reads TGTGCCAGCAGCTTAACGGACAGGAACACTGAAGCTTTCTTT. Variable domain in full (rest from reference TRBV7-3 and TRBJ1-1): GAGVSQTPSNKVTEKGKYVELRCDPISGHTALYWYRQSLGQGPEFLIYFQGTGAADDSGLPNDRFFAVRPEGSVSTLKIQRTERGDSAVYLCASSLTDRNTEAFFGQGTRLTVV.

This clone was found a few times. The chain joins TRBV5-5 to TRBJ2-7; TRBD1 agrees at 10 bases. The ends lost 4 bases at V and 4 bases at J; junction bases unmatched: 17. The CDR3 is 18 amino acids. Germline lookup yields CDR1 SGHKS and CDR2 YYEKEE (reference sequence). CDR3 sequence (DNA): TGTGCCAGCAGCCCCGGGACAGGGGCTTCGACCAGTTCATACGAGCAGTACTTC. It specifies CASSPGTGASTSSYEQYF. The full variable domain, in which reference TRBV5-5 and TRBJ2-7 provide the parts outside the CDR3, is DAGVTQSPTHLIKTRGQQVTLRCSPISGHKSVSWYQQVLGQGPQFIFQYYEKEERGRGNFPDRFSARQFPNYSSELNVNALLLGDSALYLCASSPGTGASTSSYEQYFGPGTRLTVT.

This clone has more than one count but fewer than ten. This chain links TRBV5-6 with TRBJ1-2; 7 bases map to TRBD1. The CDR3 has 14 residues. V lost 2 bases to trimming and J lost 3 bases; unmatched junction nucleotides: 4. From germline, CDR1 is SGHDT and CDR2 YYEEEE. The CDR3: CASSFQGQHYGYTF. CDR3 in DNA: TGTGCCAGCAGCTTTCAGGGACAGCACTATGGCTACACCTTC.

The V and J genes are TRBV4-2 and TRBJ2-3; 12 bases line up with TRBD2. From germline, CDR1 is LGHNA and CDR2 YNFKEQ. J gave up 1 base and V 0 bases, and 2 bases lay outside the gene matches. The CDR3 spans 17 residues. CDR3 in amino acids: CASSQDRTSGGTDTQYF. The CDR3 bases are TGTGCCAGCAGCCAAGATCGGACTAGCGGGGGCACAGATACGCAGTATTTT.

The chain links TRBV6-5 to TRBJ1-2, with 7 bases identical to TRBD1. The CDR3 spans 14 residues. Germline assignment: CDR1 MNHEY and CDR2 SVGAGI. Losses at the gene ends were 4 bases for V and 8 bases for J; bases not matched to a gene: 10. The CDR3, as DNA: TGTGCCAGCAGTTTCACCGCAAACAGGGGCGGCTACACCTTC. It encodes CASSFTANRGGYTF.

This chain uses TRBV14 with TRBJ1-2, with 7 nucleotides matching TRBD1. The CDR3 runs 13 residues. The germline V gene has CDR1 SGHDN and CDR2 FVKESK. V shed 0 bases and J 8 bases; nucleotides not matched to a gene: 3. The CDR3 DNA is TGTGCCAGCAGCCAAGATAGACAGGGCGGCTACACCTTC. It translates to CASSQDRQGGYTF.

This clone turned up a few times. The chain is built from TRBV29-1 and TRBJ2-2; 13 positions agree with TRBD2. Germline CDR1 reads SQVTM; CDR2 reads ANQGSEA. CDR3 size: 15 residues. Losses at the gene ends were 4 bases for V and 7 bases for J; bases not matched to a gene: 6. The CDR3: CSVVMRLAGGGELFF. The CDR3 DNA follows: TGCAGCGTTGTAATGAGACTAGCGGGGGGCGGGGAGCTGTTTTTT.

The chain carries TRBV15 and TRBJ1-2; no clear D gene. This CDR3 region has 11 residues. Trimming removed 8 bases from V and 8 bases from J, with 12 bases in between. Germline CDR1 LNHNV, CDR2 YYDKDF (reference sequence). The CDR3 DNA follows: TGTGCCACCTCAGATCTCCGGGGCTACACCTTC. It is translated as CATSDLRGYTF.

The table lists this clone with a few counts. The V call is TRBV29-1, the J call TRBJ1-5; tentatively, D is TRBD1 (5 bases). The CDR3 has 12 amino acids. CDR1 and CDR2 from the germline V gene are SQVTM and ANQGSEA. The germline V and J ends were trimmed by 7 bases and 4 bases, with 11 bases remaining between them. In DNA form, the CDR3 reads TGCAGCGGAGGGGAACGAAATCAGCCCCAGCATTTT. Amino acid sequence: CSGGERNQPQHF. Using reference TRBV29-1 and TRBJ1-5 for the parts outside the CDR3, the full variable domain is SAVISQKPSRDICQRGTSLTIQCQVDSQVTMMFWYRQQPGQSLTLIATANQGSEATYESGFVIDKFPISRPNLTFSTLTVSNMSPEDSSIYLCSGGERNQPQHFGDGTRLSIL.

This clone has a count of ten or more. J is TRBJ1-2 and V is TRBV7-8; TRBD1 matches 9 bases. The junction had 10 bases not matched to a gene; V was cut back by 3 bases and J by 5 bases. The CDR3 runs to 16 residues. CDR1 is SGHVS and CDR2 is FQNEAQ in the germline V gene. Written as DNA, the CDR3 is TGTGCCAGCAGCTTCCGAAGGACAGGGGCTGGGTATGGCTACACCTTC. Amino acids: CASSFRRTGAGYGYTF.